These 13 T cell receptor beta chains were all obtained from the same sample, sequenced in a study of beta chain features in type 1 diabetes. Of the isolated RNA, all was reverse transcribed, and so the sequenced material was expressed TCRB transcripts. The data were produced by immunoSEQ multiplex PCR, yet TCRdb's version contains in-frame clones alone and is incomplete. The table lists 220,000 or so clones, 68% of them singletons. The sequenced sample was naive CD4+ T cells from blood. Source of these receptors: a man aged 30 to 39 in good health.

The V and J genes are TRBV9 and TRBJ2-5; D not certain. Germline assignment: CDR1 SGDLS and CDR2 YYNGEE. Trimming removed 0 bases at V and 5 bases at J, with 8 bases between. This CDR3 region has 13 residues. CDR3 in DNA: TGTGCCAGCAGCGTAGCCTCGTCGGAGACCCAGTACTTC. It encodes CASSVASSETQYF.

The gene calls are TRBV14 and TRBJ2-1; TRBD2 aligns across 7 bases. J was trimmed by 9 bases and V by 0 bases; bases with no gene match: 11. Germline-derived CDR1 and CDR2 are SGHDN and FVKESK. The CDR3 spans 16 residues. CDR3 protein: CASSQDRREVVPEQFF. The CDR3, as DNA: TGTGCCAGCAGCCAAGATAGACGGGAGGTCGTCCCTGAGCAGTTCTTC.

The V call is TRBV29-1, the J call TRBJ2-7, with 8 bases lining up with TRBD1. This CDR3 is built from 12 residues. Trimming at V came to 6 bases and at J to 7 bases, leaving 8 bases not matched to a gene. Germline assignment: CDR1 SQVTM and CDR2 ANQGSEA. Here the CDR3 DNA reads TGCAGCGTGGGCCCTAACAGGGGGGAGCAGTACTTC. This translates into CSVGPNRGEQYF.

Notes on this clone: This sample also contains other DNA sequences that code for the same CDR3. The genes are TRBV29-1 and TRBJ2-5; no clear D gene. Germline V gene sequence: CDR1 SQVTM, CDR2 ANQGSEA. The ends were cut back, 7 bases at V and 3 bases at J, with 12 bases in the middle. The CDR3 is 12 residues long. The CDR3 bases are TGCAGCGGTGGTCTGGCGGAAGAGACCCAGTACTTC. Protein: CSGGLAEETQYF.

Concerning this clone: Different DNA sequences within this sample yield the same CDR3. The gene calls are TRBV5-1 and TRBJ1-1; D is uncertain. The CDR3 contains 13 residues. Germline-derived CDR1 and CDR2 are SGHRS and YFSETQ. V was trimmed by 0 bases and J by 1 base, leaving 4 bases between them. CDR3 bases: TGCGCCAGCAGCTTGGCAGCGAACACTGAAGCTTTCTTT. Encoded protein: CASSLAANTEAFF.

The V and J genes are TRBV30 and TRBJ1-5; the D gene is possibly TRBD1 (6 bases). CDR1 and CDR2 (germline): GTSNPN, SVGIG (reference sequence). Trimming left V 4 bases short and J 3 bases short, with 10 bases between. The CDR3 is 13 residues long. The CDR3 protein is CAWTDSLNQPQHF. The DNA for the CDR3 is TGTGCCTGGACGGACAGCCTCAATCAGCCCCAGCATTTT.

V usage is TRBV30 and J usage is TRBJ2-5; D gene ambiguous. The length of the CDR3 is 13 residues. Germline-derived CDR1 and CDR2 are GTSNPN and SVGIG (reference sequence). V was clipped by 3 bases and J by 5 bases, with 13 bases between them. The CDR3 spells CAWRSGLRETQYF. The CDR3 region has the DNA TGTGCCTGGAGGAGTGGGCTTAGGGAGACCCAGTACTTC.

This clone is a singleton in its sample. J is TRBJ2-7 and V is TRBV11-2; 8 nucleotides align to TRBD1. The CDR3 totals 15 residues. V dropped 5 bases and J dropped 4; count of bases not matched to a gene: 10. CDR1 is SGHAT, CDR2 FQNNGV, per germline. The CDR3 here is CASSLRDRGNYEQYF. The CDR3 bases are TGTGCCAGCAGCCTTCGAGACAGGGGTAATTACGAGCAGTACTTC.

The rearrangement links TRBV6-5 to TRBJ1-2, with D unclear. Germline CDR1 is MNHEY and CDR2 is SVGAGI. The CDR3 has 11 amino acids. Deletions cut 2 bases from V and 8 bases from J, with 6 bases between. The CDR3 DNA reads TGTGCCAGCAGTTACCTCGGGGGCTACACCTTC. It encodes CASSYLGGYTF.

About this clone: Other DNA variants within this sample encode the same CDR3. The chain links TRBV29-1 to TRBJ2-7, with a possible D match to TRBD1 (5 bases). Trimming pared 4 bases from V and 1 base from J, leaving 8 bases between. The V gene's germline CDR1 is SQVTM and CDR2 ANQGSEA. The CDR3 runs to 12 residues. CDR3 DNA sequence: TGCAGCGTTGGACAGAATTCCTACGAGCAGTACTTC. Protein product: CSVGQNSYEQYF.

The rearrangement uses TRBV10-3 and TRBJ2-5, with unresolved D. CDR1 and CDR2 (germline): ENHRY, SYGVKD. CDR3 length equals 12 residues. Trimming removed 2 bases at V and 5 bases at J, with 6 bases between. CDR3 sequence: CAISERQETQYF. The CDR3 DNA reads TGTGCCATCAGTGAGAGGCAGGAGACCCAGTACTTC.

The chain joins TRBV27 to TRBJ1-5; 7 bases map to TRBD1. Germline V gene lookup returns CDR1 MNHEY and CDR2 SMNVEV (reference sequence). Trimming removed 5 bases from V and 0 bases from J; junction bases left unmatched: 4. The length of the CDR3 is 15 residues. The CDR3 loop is CASSPGTASNQPQHF. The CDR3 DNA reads TGTGCCAGCAGTCCCGGGACAGCTAGCAATCAGCCCCAGCATTTT.

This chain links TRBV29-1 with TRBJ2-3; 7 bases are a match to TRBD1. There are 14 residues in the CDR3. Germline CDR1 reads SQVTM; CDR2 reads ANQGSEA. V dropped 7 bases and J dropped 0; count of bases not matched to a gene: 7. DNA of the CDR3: TGCAGCGGCCAACGGACAGGTAGCACAGATACGCAGTATTTT. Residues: CSGQRTGSTDTQYF.